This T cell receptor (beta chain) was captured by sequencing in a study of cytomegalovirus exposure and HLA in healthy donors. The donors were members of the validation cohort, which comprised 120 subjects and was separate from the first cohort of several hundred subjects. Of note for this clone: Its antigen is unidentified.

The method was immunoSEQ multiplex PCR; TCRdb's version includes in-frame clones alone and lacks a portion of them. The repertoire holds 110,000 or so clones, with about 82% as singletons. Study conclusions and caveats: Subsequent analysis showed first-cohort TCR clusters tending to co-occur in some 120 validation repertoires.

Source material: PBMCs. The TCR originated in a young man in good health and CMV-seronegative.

Here the CDR3 reads CASSLSLRPGGYNEQFF. The CDR3 DNA sequence: TGTGCCAGCAGTTTATCCCTTCGTCCAGGGGGATACAATGAGCAGTTCTTC. The J gene is TRBJ2-1, the V gene TRBV27; 7 bases line up with TRBD1. V shed 0 bases, J shed 4 bases, and the junction held 9 bases outside the gene matches. Germline V gene sequence: CDR1 MNHEY, CDR2 SMNVEV (reference sequence). CDR3 length equals 17 residues.